These T cell receptor beta chains were read from a single sample in a study of regulatory T cells in long-lasting Graves disease. Using its own MiXCR run on the multiplex PCR reads, TCRdb lists one record per CDR3 protein. Of hundreds of thousands of distinct CDR3 sequences in the sample, under 20% were seen once. The same specimen was also included in a second study, on T cells in Graves' hyperthyroidism and ophthalmopathy.

The source material was peripheral blood mononuclear cells (PBMCs), sampled at new diagnosis, from a patient treated with antithyroid drugs. The receptors here all came from a woman under 40 with Graves disease. Both conserved end residues are part of each CDR3. A D gene is named only where the DNA matches it firmly. Size tells how often a clone was seen (once, few, many) or the class of an expanded clone, and some rows leave it out.

CDR3,DNA,size,J,V,D
CASSPQLDEQFF,TGTGCCAGCAGCCCCCAGCTAGATGAGCAGTTCTTC,.,TRBJ2-1,TRBV9,.
CATSDLDRGVFNEQFF,TGTGCCACCAGTGATTTGGACAGGGGAGTATTTAATGAGCAGTTCTTC,.,TRBJ2-1,TRBV24-1,TRBD1
CASSQAAGQGRVAATDTQYF,TGTGCCAGCAGCCAAGCCGCCGGACAGGGGAGGGTAGCGGCGACAGATACGCAGTATTTT,few,TRBJ2-3,TRBV3-1,TRBD1
CASRETGGGNEQFF,TGTGCCAGCAGAGAGACAGGAGGAGGTAATGAGCAGTTCTTC,many,TRBJ2-1,TRBV25-1,.
CATHPGNTGTQYF,TGTGCCACACACCCGGGTAACACGGGTACGCAGTATTTT,.,TRBJ2-3,TRBV19,.
CSGGKGVNQPQHF,TGCAGTGGAGGAAAGGGAGTCAATCAGCCCCAGCATTTT,many,TRBJ1-5,TRBV20-1,.
CASSPFKTGGYDGYTF,TGTGCCAGCTCACCATTCAAAACCGGGGGGTACGATGGCTACACCTTC,.,TRBJ1-2,TRBV18,.
CASSFWRSNQPQHF,TGTGCCAGCAGTTTCTGGCGTAGCAATCAGCCCCAGCATTTT,many,TRBJ1-5,TRBV28,.
CASSFRGPQRGSGELFF,TGTGCCAGCAGCTTTCGAGGTCCTCAACGGGGGTCCGGGGAGCTGTTTTTT,many,TRBJ2-2,TRBV7-3,.
CASSWGQLSTPGNEKLLF,TGTGCCAGCAGTTGGGGACAGCTCTCAACCCCTGGTAATGAAAAACTGCTTTTT,.,TRBJ1-4,TRBV12-3/TRBV12-4,TRBD1
CASSRPSEQYF,TGTGCTAGCAGCCGTCCCTCCGAGCAGTACTTC,few,TRBJ2-7,TRBV7-7,.
CASSQGNFQPQHF,TGTGCCAGTAGTCAGGGGAATTTCCAGCCCCAGCATTTT,.,TRBJ1-5,TRBV19,.
CASSRDGGNYGYTF,TGTGCCAGCAGCAGAGACGGGGGGAACTATGGCTACACCTTC,many,TRBJ1-2,TRBV2,.
CASSLSGIYEQYF,TGTGCCAGCAGCTTAAGCGGCATCTACGAGCAGTACTTC,few,TRBJ2-7,TRBV11-2,.
CASSFADSYEQYF,TGTGCCAGCAGCTTCGCCGACTCCTACGAGCAGTACTTC,many,TRBJ2-7,TRBV7-2,.
CASSLTTALNTGELFF,TGTGCCAGCAGCTTAACGACAGCTTTGAACACCGGGGAGCTGTTTTTT,few,TRBJ2-2,TRBV7-3,.
CSFPLDTGELFF,TGCAGTTTCCCGTTGGACACCGGGGAGCTGTTTTTT,many,TRBJ2-2,TRBV20-1,.
CASSVAGGILDEQYF,TGTGCCAGCAGCGTAGCGGGAGGCATTTTAGACGAGCAGTACTTC,.,TRBJ2-7,TRBV9,TRBD2
CASRLAGNTGELFF,TGCGCCAGCAGACTAGCGGGAAACACCGGGGAGCTGTTTTTT,many,TRBJ2-2,TRBV5-1,TRBD2
CASSPFQSRANVLTF,TGTGCCAGTAGTCCCTTCCAGTCAAGGGCCAACGTCCTGACTTTC,.,TRBJ2-6,TRBV19,.
CASSQDLRNTEAFF,TGCGCCAGCAGCCAAGATCTGAGGAACACTGAAGCTTTCTTT,few,TRBJ1-1,TRBV4-1,.
CASSLGGQGLYGYTF,TGTGCCAGCAGCTTAGGGGGACAGGGGCTTTATGGCTACACCTTC,many,TRBJ1-2,TRBV7-9,TRBD1
CSARIGPRNTEAFF,TGCAGTGCTAGAATTGGGCCTAGGAACACTGAAGCTTTCTTT,few,TRBJ1-1,TRBV20-1,.
CASSEQGLPVGELFF,TGTGCCAGCAGTGAACAGGGACTCCCGGTCGGGGAGCTGTTTTTT,many,TRBJ2-2,TRBV6-1,.
CASSQDSRDNQPQHF,TGTGCCAGCAGCCAAGATTCACGGGACAATCAGCCCCAGCATTTT,few,TRBJ1-5,TRBV3-1,.
CASRPGPDSSGNTIYF,TGTGCCAGCAGACCGGGACCGGACTCCTCTGGAAACACCATATATTTT,.,TRBJ1-3,TRBV6-1,.
CSAPPRGSGGRNEQFF,TGCAGTGCTCCTCCACGGGGTAGCGGAGGGAGGAATGAGCAGTTCTTC,.,TRBJ2-1,TRBV20-1,.
CASSFGRRPLSSYGYTF,TGTGCCAGCAGTTTCGGAAGACGCCCCCTCTCTTCCTATGGCTACACCTTC,many,TRBJ1-2,TRBV28,.
CASTSGDSYEQYF,TGTGCCAGCACCTCAGGGGACAGCTACGAGCAGTACTTC,many,TRBJ2-7,TRBV28,TRBD1
CASSRSAPYGYTF,TGTGCCAGCAGCAGGAGTGCTCCCTATGGCTACACCTTC,few,TRBJ1-2,TRBV5-6,.
CASSLSLTSGSNEQFF,TGTGCCAGCAGCTTATCCCTCACTAGCGGGAGTAATGAGCAGTTCTTC,.,TRBJ2-1,TRBV11-3,TRBD2
CASSQGSDLQETQYF,TGCGCCAGCAGCCAAGGATCGGACCTCCAAGAGACCCAGTACTTC,.,TRBJ2-5,TRBV4-1,.
CATSDPSRQTKEQFF,TGTGCCACCAGTGACCCAAGTAGACAGACTAAGGAGCAGTTCTTC,.,TRBJ2-1,TRBV24-1,.
CASSLAGGPEEQFF,TGTGCCAGCAGCTTAGCGGGGGGGCCGGAAGAGCAGTTCTTC,few,TRBJ2-1,TRBV7-2,.
CASSPRISGRANEQFF,TGTGCCAGCAGCCCTCGCATTAGCGGGAGGGCCAATGAGCAGTTCTTC,.,TRBJ2-1,TRBV2,TRBD2
CATSGTGGWGTGELFF,TGTGCCACCAGTGGTACAGGGGGCTGGGGGACCGGGGAGCTGTTTTTT,once,TRBJ2-2,TRBV24-1,TRBD1
CASSDKQGGLGYTF,TGCGCCAGCAGCGACAAACAGGGGGGTCTTGGCTACACCTTC,few,TRBJ1-2,TRBV5-1,TRBD1
CSAEKVYNEQFF,TGCAGCGCCGAGAAGGTCTACAATGAGCAGTTCTTC,many,TRBJ2-1,TRBV29-1,.
CASSPEDGVLRNEQFF,TGTGCCAGCAGTCCAGAGGACGGAGTCTTAAGGAATGAGCAGTTCTTC,many,TRBJ2-1,TRBV28,.
CASSFIQLNTEAFF,TGTGCCAGCAGTTTTATACAGCTGAACACTGAAGCTTTCTTT,many,TRBJ1-1,TRBV12-3/TRBV12-4,.
CSVPGQKNTEAFF,TGCAGTGTCCCGGGACAGAAGAACACTGAAGCTTTCTTT,many,TRBJ1-1,TRBV20-1,TRBD1
CAWSVWDEQFF,TGTGCCTGGAGTGTGTGGGATGAGCAGTTCTTC,.,TRBJ2-1,TRBV30,.
CASSEVVSGRSYNEQFF,TGTGCCAGCAGCGAAGTCGTTAGCGGGAGGAGCTACAATGAGCAGTTCTTC,few,TRBJ2-1,TRBV2,TRBD2
CASSKGTSGRGSDTQYF,TGTGCCAGCAGCAAGGGGACTAGCGGGAGGGGTTCAGATACGCAGTATTTT,many,TRBJ2-3,TRBV7-3,TRBD2
CASSLTPAGAYEQYF,TGTGCCAGCAGCCTCACCCCCGCAGGGGCCTACGAGCAGTACTTC,many,TRBJ2-7,TRBV12-3/TRBV12-4,.
CASSLAGQGPEAFF,TGTGCCAGCAGCTTAGCAGGGCAGGGCCCTGAAGCTTTCTTT,few,TRBJ1-1,TRBV7-9,.
CSALDRDGAETQYF,TGCAGTGCTCTAGACAGGGATGGTGCAGAGACCCAGTACTTC,few,TRBJ2-5,TRBV20-1,TRBD1
CASSLGVGGNQPQHF,TGCGCCAGCAGCTTGGGGGTGGGGGGAAATCAGCCCCAGCATTTT,.,TRBJ1-5,TRBV5-1,.
CAWGAVGTQSGYTF,TGTGCCTGGGGGGCTGTAGGGACACAATCGGGCTACACCTTC,.,TRBJ1-2,TRBV30,.
CASSPTGQANTEAFF,TGTGCCAGTAGTCCGACGGGACAGGCAAACACTGAAGCTTTCTTT,few,TRBJ1-1,TRBV19,TRBD1
CASSPFILGGTDTQYF,TGTGCCAGCTCACCATTTATATTGGGTGGCACAGATACGCAGTATTTT,few,TRBJ2-3,TRBV18,.
CATDSGVSTGELFF,TGTGCCACGGATTCAGGGGTGAGCACCGGGGAGCTGTTTTTT,.,TRBJ2-2,TRBV24-1,.
CASGPWEKLFF,TGTGCCAGCGGACCATGGGAAAAACTGTTTTTT,many,TRBJ1-4,TRBV2,.